The rows below give T cell receptor beta chains drawn from one sample of a study of cytomegalovirus exposure and HLA in healthy donors. Assay used: immunoSEQ multiplex PCR; TCRdb lists only in-frame clones, some missing. The sample yields about 110,000 clones, 77% seen once. What was sequenced was PBMCs. The receptors come from a male donor in good health and CMV-seronegative. The CDR3 runs from the conserved cysteine through the conserved F or W. A D gene is named only where the DNA matches it firmly. Clone size, where shown, is once, few, many, or a class for clones that have expanded.

V	D	length	J	size	CDR3	DNA
TRBV11-3	TRBD2	15	TRBJ2-3	once	CASSLVGLAGDTQYF	TGTGCCAGCAGCTTAGTAGGGCTAGCGGGAGATACGCAGTATTTT
TRBV5-4	TRBD1	14	TRBJ1-1	NA	CASSQTGVRTEAFF	TGTGCCAGCAGCCAAACAGGGGTACGCACTGAAGCTTTCTTT
TRBV7-6	TRBD1	15	TRBJ1-1	NA	CASSLGQQGATEAFF	TGTGCCAGCAGCCTCGGACAGCAGGGGGCAACTGAAGCTTTCTTT
TRBV4-2	TRBD2	15	TRBJ2-3	few	CASSQVLAGVDTQYF	TGTGCCAGCAGCCAAGTTCTAGCGGGAGTTGATACGCAGTATTTT
TRBV19	TRBD2	18	TRBJ2-3	once	CASSLTSGRNTDTDTQYF	TGTGCCAGTAGTTTGACTAGCGGGAGGAATACGGACACAGATACGCAGTATTTT
TRBV7-6	TRBD1	14	TRBJ1-4	few	CASSSQGKGEKLFF	TGTGCCAGCAGCTCACAGGGGAAGGGTGAAAAACTGTTTTTT
TRBV5-1	NA	14	TRBJ2-5	NA	CASSVTGYQETQYF	TGCGCCAGCAGCGTAACAGGGTACCAAGAGACCCAGTACTTC
TRBV7-6	NA	14	TRBJ2-7	NA	CASSLDVVQDEQHF	TGTGCCAGCAGCTTAGATGTGGTACAGGACGAGCAGCACTTC
TRBV5-8	NA	14	TRBJ2-2	NA	CASRLGWGQGELFF	TGTGCCAGCAGGCTTGGATGGGGGCAGGGGGAGCTGTTTTTT
TRBV5-1	TRBD1	15	TRBJ2-1	NA	CASSPGTGSYNEQFF	TGCGCCAGCAGCCCCGGGACAGGGTCATACAATGAGCAGTTCTTC
TRBV2	NA	13	TRBJ2-1	NA	CASTRDSYNEQFF	TGTGCCAGCACCCGGGACTCTTACAATGAGCAGTTCTTC
TRBV19	TRBD2	18	TRBJ2-1	NA	CASSPDVSGIGSYNEQFF	TGTGCCAGTAGTCCCGATGTTAGCGGGATAGGTTCCTACAATGAGCAGTTCTTC
TRBV4-1	NA	13	TRBJ2-7	NA	CASSQEAPYEQYF	TGCGCCAGCAGCCAAGAGGCCCCCTACGAGCAGTACTTC
TRBV28	TRBD2	15	TRBJ2-2	once	CASSFGGRALGELFF	TGTGCCAGCAGTTTTGGAGGGAGGGCCCTCGGGGAGCTGTTTTTT
TRBV2	TRBD1	14	TRBJ2-7	NA	CASRGQVSSYEQYF	TGTGCCAGCAGGGGACAGGTGAGCTCCTACGAGCAGTACTTC
TRBV11-1	NA	15	TRBJ2-4	NA	CASSLGDRAKNIQYF	TGTGCCAGCAGCTTAGGAGACAGAGCCAAAAACATTCAGTACTTC
TRBV30	NA	14	TRBJ2-3	NA	CAWSVNVGTDTQYF	TGTGCCTGGAGTGTAAACGTCGGGACAGATACGCAGTATTTT
TRBV4-2	TRBD2	16	TRBJ2-7	NA	CASNPGGTSASYEQYF	TGTGCCAGCAACCCAGGCGGGACTAGCGCCTCCTACGAGCAGTACTTC
TRBV11-1	TRBD2	15	TRBJ2-7	NA	CASSPGLAGNYEQYF	TGTGCCAGCAGCCCGGGACTAGCGGGGAACTACGAGCAGTACTTC
TRBV19	TRBD2	17	TRBJ2-1	NA	CASSIVASGSSWNEQFF	TGTGCCAGTAGTATAGTGGCTAGCGGGAGTTCTTGGAATGAGCAGTTCTTC
TRBV10-1	TRBD2	14	TRBJ2-2	NA	CASSSGGGPGELFF	TGCGCCAGCAGTTCGGGGGGGGGACCCGGGGAGCTGTTTTTT
TRBV7-8	TRBD2	16	TRBJ2-7	NA	CASSLRLAGEDYEQYF	TGTGCCAGCAGCCTAAGACTAGCGGGAGAGGACTACGAGCAGTACTTC
TRBV10-3	NA	15	TRBJ1-1	NA	CAISEAQGRQSEAFF	TGTGCCATCAGTGAGGCCCAGGGGCGGCAAAGTGAAGCTTTCTTT
TRBV5-4	TRBD1	12	TRBJ1-2	NA	CASSNGQGAQTF	TGTGCCAGCAGCAACGGACAGGGGGCGCAAACCTTC
TRBV7-9	NA	12	TRBJ1-5	NA	CASSIFDQPQHF	TGTGCCAGCAGCATCTTCGATCAGCCCCAGCATTTT
TRBV4-2	TRBD2	23	TRBJ2-1	NA	CASSPGTSGRSGSFLSSYNEQFF	TGTGCCAGCAGCCCTGGGACTAGCGGGAGAAGCGGCAGTTTTCTAAGCTCCTACAATGAGCAGTTCTTC
TRBV30	NA	14	TRBJ1-6	NA	CAWGGKAYNSPLHF	TGTGCCTGGGGGGGGAAGGCGTATAATTCACCCCTCCACTTT
TRBV2	NA	12	TRBJ1-2	once	CASMTLDYGYTF	TGTGCCAGCATGACACTGGACTATGGCTACACCTTC
TRBV19	TRBD1	15	TRBJ1-2	once	CASSPRGTGAYGYTF	TGTGCCAGTAGTCCAAGGGGGACAGGGGCTTATGGCTACACCTTC
TRBV6-6	NA	12	TRBJ1-2	NA	CASTEKTYGYTF	TGTGCCAGTACAGAAAAAACCTATGGCTACACCTTC
TRBV28	NA	14	TRBJ2-5	NA	CASSFGQYQETQYF	TGTGCCAGCAGTTTTGGGCAGTACCAAGAGACCCAGTACTTC